This TCR beta chain was sequenced in a study of blood T cell repertoires in COVID-19 (dated by TCRdb to about 2020). About the investigation overall: Samples covering the acute and convalescent phases of COVID-19 were provided by collaborators in the United States, Italy and Spain. The material from the prospective study consisted of cDNA or gDNA derived from T cells, B-cell-depleted T cells, or PBMCs. Deeply sampled blood TCRbeta repertoires from subjects exposed to, actively infected with, or recovered from COVID-19 were included in the dataset. The repertoires were released in a freely available public database intended as a resource for research on the immune response to SARS-CoV-2. Samples were obtained from the ongoing ImmuneRACE study (first 160 participants) and from over 1,000 subjects provided by 6 global collaborators. The sample metadata nearly always contained a de-identified subject ID, COVID-19 status, age in years and sex. Where HLA class I and class II types were available, the types were taken from metadata supplied by the sample provider, not from assay-based typing.

A remark on this clone: Its recognized antigen is unknown. One base away there is no much larger clone; base qualities are not given.

Reading the germline V gene gives CDR1 KGHSH and CDR2 LQKENI. From the cysteine through the phenylalanine, the CDR3 covers 15 amino acids. Just the 45-base CDR3 DNA is kept, in frame starting at base 1. V is pared back by 3 bases and J by 1 base, with 11 bases lying between the germline termini. TCRbeta CDR3 regions were amplified from genomic DNA using the immunoSEQ Assay, a bias-controlled multiplex PCR. The study's processing was this. Nucleated cell counts per sample were estimated from amplification of reference gene primers within the assay. To quantify the absolute abundance of each unique TCRbeta CDR3 rearrangement, sequence reads were collapsed and filtered. For each sample, productive Simpson clonality was calculated as the square root of Simpson's diversity index across productive rearrangements. As stored in TCRdb, this immuneACCESS dataset retains in-frame rearrangements with V and J assigned. A fraction of the clones does not appear; measured against another copy, unresolved V genes explain less than half of the discrepancy, and the remainder lacks a known reason. The DNA gave D and trimming, while V, J and clone size come from that table. This sample lists 75,000 to 95,000 clones; approximately 80% were detected once. The ten biggest clones cover 15% to 20% of the sample.

General conclusions and limits of the study: Clinical and demographic metadata were provided uncurated, with the amount varying by source and participant.

Whole blood was collected in K2EDTA tubes by collaborating institutions according to the institutions' own protocols. For TCRbeta analysis, collaborator samples were shipped as frozen whole blood, as isolated PBMCs, or as DNA extracted from either sample type. The clonotype comes from an elderly man with active or convalescent COVID-19. The sequencing input was peripheral blood. The receptor chain draws on TRBV18 and TRBJ2-3; TRBD2 might be the D gene, on 6 matching bases. The CDR3 amino acid sequence is: CASSPAGSRTDTQYF. The sequenced DNA: TGTGCCAGCTCACCGGCGGGGTCTCGCACAGATACGCAGTATTTT.